This T cell receptor (beta chain) was recorded in a study of T cells after yellow fever vaccination. The overall study: The fractions with low cell numbers were processed using SMART-Seq v4 Ultra Low Input. Study results and limitations: Abundant bulk-derived clonotypes could contaminate FACS-sorted repertoires.

Only a few counts were recorded for this clonotype. No antigen is known for it. Template switching by 5'RACE produced TCR cDNA, adding a universal primer site and UMIs. In TCRdb, the 5' RACE reads were re-called with MiXCR into one record per CDR3 protein. The sample lists about 630,000 distinct CDR3 sequences, about 12% seen once, with 15% in the top ten. This specimen was PBMCs, taken on the day of the yellow fever booster vaccination. The TCR originated in a man aged 25 to 45 who received the YFV17D yellow fever vaccine.

CDR3 protein: CASRGPLGRPTDTQYF. CDR3 DNA: TGTGCCAGCAGGGGCCCCCTCGGTCGTCCCACAGATACGCAGTATTTT. The chain is built from TRBV6-1 and TRBJ2-3; D is unresolved. CDR3 length: 16 residues. The ends were cut back, 6 bases at V and 2 bases at J, with 18 bases in the middle. In germline, CDR1 is MNHNS, CDR2 SASEGT.